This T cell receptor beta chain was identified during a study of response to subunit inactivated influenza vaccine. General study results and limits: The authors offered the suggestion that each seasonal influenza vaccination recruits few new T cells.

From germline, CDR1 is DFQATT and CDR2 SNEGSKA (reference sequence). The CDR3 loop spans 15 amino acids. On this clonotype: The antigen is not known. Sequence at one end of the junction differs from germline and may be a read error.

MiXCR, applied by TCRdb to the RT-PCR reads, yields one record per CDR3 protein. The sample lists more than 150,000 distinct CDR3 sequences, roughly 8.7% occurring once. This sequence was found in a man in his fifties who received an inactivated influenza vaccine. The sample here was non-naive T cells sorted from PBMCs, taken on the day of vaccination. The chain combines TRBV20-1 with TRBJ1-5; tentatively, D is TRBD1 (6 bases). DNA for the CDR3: TGCAGTGCTAGCAGACTCATTGGGGGCCACCAGCCCCAGCGTTTT. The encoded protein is CSASRLIGGHQPQRF.